These 2 T cell receptor beta chains were all obtained from the same sample, sequenced in a study of cytomegalovirus exposure and HLA in healthy donors. The study ran its PCR with 60 Vbeta and 13 Jbeta primers. Using immunoSEQ multiplex PCR, the repertoire was profiled, and TCRdb retains in-frame clones only, with some absent. The sample has 120,000 or so clones, over 65% seen once. Sequenced: PBMCs. The receptors stem from a man in his thirties or forties in good health and CMV-seropositive.

The gene calls are TRBV5-4 and TRBJ1-3; D remains ambiguous. The CDR3 spans 15 residues. V dropped 5 bases and J dropped 0 bases, with 12 bases sitting between them. Looked up from germline, CDR1 is SGHNT and CDR2 is YYREEE (reference sequence). The CDR3 loop is CASSLWSSSGNTIYF. CDR3 bases: TGTGCCAGCAGTCTTTGGTCGAGCTCTGGAAACACCATATATTTT.

The V call is TRBV5-1, the J call TRBJ2-3; 8 nucleotides line up with TRBD1. From germline, CDR1 is SGHRS and CDR2 YFSETQ. J gave up 3 bases and V 0 bases, and 6 bases lay outside the gene matches. The CDR3 is 16 amino acids. This CDR3 is CASSLGRDRFTDTQYF. Written as DNA, the CDR3 is TGCGCCAGCAGCTTGGGGCGGGACAGGTTTACAGATACGCAGTATTTT.